One sample yielded the 28 T cell receptor beta chains listed below, sequenced in a study of shared clonotypes between healthy human individuals. Only in-frame clones appear in the TCRdb table, and some are missing; sequencing was by immunoSEQ multiplex PCR. The data contain nearly 1 million clones, approximately 76% of them singletons. Sequenced: memory CD4+ T cells sorted from blood. Subset specified: CD45RA-negative fraction. These receptors were obtained from a man younger than 30 in good health.

The V and J genes are TRBV5-1 and TRBJ2-5; tentative D call: TRBD1 (6 bases). The CDR3 runs 13 residues. V was pared by 3 bases and J by 5 bases, with 11 bases between. In germline, CDR1 is SGHRS, CDR2 YFSETQ. The CDR3 DNA follows: TGCGCCAGCAGCTGGGGGCCCGGGGAGACCCAGTACTTC. Its translation is CASSWGPGETQYF.

CDR3 DNA: TGTGCCACCCTTGAGGGACTAGCTGCAGATACGCAGTATTTT. It encodes CATLEGLAADTQYF. The gene calls are TRBV10-3 and TRBJ2-3; 9 nucleotides align to TRBD2. The CDR3 spans 14 residues. V gave up 10 bases and J gave up 4 bases; unmatched junction bases: 9. The V gene's germline CDR1 is ENHRY and CDR2 SYGVKD.

The V gene is TRBV19, the J gene TRBJ1-1, with 9 bases lining up with TRBD1. The germline V gene encodes CDR1 LNHDA and CDR2 SQIVND (reference sequence). CDR3 length: 18 amino acids. J lost 0 bases, V lost 3 bases, and 11 bases had no gene match. Here the CDR3 reads CASSMVLGQGRMNTEAFF. The DNA of the CDR3 is TGTGCCAGTAGTATGGTACTGGGACAGGGAAGGATGAACACTGAAGCTTTCTTT.

The chain has TRBV10-3 and TRBJ1-6, with D uncertain. Germline CDR1 reads ENHRY; CDR2 reads SYGVKD. V lost 2 bases and J 8 bases, leaving 16 bases between the germline ends. This CDR3 is built from 16 residues. In nucleotides, the CDR3 is TGTGCCATCAGTGAGGATCCGCGGAGGGTAGATTCACCCCTCCACTTT. Protein sequence: CAISEDPRRVDSPLHF.

This clone was observed a few times. The J gene is TRBJ1-6, the V gene TRBV5-1, with 8 nucleotides matching TRBD1. CDR3 length: 16 residues. J lost 5 bases, V lost 0 bases, and 4 bases had no gene match. Germline loops: CDR1 SGHRS, CDR2 YFSETQ. In DNA, the CDR3 is TGCGCCAGCAGCTTGGATACGGGACAGGATAATTCACCCCTCCACTTT. Its translation: CASSLDTGQDNSPLHF.

This rearrangement joins TRBV2 to TRBJ1-1; D uncertain. V lost 7 bases and J 0 bases, leaving 12 bases between the germline ends. The CDR3 loop spans 14 amino acids. Germline V CDR1 and CDR2: SNHLY, FYNNEI. The chain's CDR3 is CASTGLTVNTEAFF. The CDR3 DNA reads TGTGCCAGCACCGGGTTGACCGTGAACACTGAAGCTTTCTTT.

V gene TRBV19 combines with J gene TRBJ1-4; maybe TRBD1 (5 bases). CDR1 and CDR2 from the germline V gene are LNHDA and SQIVND (reference sequence). The V gene lost 4 bases and the J gene lost 8 bases, with 17 bases spanning the gap. The CDR3 is 15 amino acids. CDR3 coding DNA: TGTGCCAGTAGTACAAACCAGGGAATCGGCGAAAAACTGTTTTTT. This codes for CASSTNQGIGEKLFF.

V and J are TRBV29-1 and TRBJ1-2; D is undetermined. The CDR3 loop spans 10 amino acids. The germline V gene has CDR1 SQVTM and CDR2 ANQGSEA. Trimming took off 3 bases at V and 5 bases at J, with 4 bases between the two ends. The CDR3 nucleotides are TGCAGCGTTGATTCTTATGGCTACACCTTC. It yields the protein CSVDSYGYTF.

This chain joins TRBV5-4 and TRBJ2-2; D is possibly TRBD1 (5 bases). CDR1 and CDR2 from the germline V gene are SGHNT and YYREEE (reference sequence). CDR3 size: 16 residues. Between the trimmed V and J ends, which lost 6 bases and 4 bases, there was a span of 19 bases. The chain's CDR3 is CASNQRQGLGTGELFF. CDR3 bases: TGTGCCAGCAACCAGAGGCAGGGCCTTGGCACCGGGGAGCTGTTTTTT.

V gene TRBV11-3 combines with J gene TRBJ2-7; D not certain. V lost 0 bases and J 3 bases, leaving 12 bases between the germline ends. CDR3 length equals 15 residues. The germline CDR1 and CDR2 sequences are SGHNT and YENEEA. This CDR3 reads CASSLDGSSNYEQYF. The CDR3 DNA reads TGTGCCAGCAGCTTAGACGGCAGCTCTAACTACGAGCAGTACTTC.

The V gene is TRBV6-5, the J gene TRBJ2-2; no clear D gene. V dropped 6 bases and J dropped 4 bases, with 15 bases sitting between them. The CDR3 is 15 residues long. Germline values: CDR1 MNHEY, CDR2 SVGAGI. CDR3 residues: CASRPTQALTGELFF. The DNA of the CDR3 is TGTGCCAGCAGACCGACGCAGGCTCTCACCGGGGAGCTGTTTTTT.

To note about this clone: The same CDR3 also results from other DNA sequences found in this sample. The chain uses TRBV19 and TRBJ1-5; D is uncertain. The V end lost 0 bases, the J end lost 2 bases, and 5 bases lay between the germline ends. The CDR3 runs 14 residues. From germline, CDR1 is LNHDA and CDR2 SQIVND (reference sequence). The CDR3 reads CASSIEGGNQPQHF. Here the CDR3 DNA reads TGTGCCAGTAGTATAGAGGGTGGCAATCAGCCCCAGCATTTT.

This clone was counted only a few times. The chain uses TRBV7-8 and TRBJ1-6, with D unresolved. The germline V gene has CDR1 SGHVS and CDR2 FQNEAQ. The CDR3 is 12 amino acids. With 5 bases removed from V and 7 bases from J, the gap between germline ends came to 6 bases. The CDR3 spells CASSEQNSPLHF. CDR3 DNA: TGTGCCAGCAGCGAACAAAATTCACCCCTCCACTTT.

The chain joins TRBV30 to TRBJ2-4; the D gene could be TRBD1 or TRBD2 (6 bases each). Germline V lookup: CDR1 GTSNPN, CDR2 SVGIG (reference sequence). CDR3 length: 16 residues. With 3 bases removed from V and 3 bases from J, the gap between germline ends came to 18 bases. For the CDR3, the DNA is TGTGCCTGGAGACGGCCGGGGGCGTGGAGCAAAAACATTCAGTACTTC. It is translated as CAWRRPGAWSKNIQYF.

This sequence joins TRBV5-3 and TRBJ2-6, with D perhaps TRBD2 (5 bases). TRBV5-3 is an ORF; its function is uncertain. Trimming stripped 0 bases from V and 3 bases from J, with 10 bases between. This CDR3 is built from 16 residues. The CDR3 region is CARSLDRGVGANVLTF. The CDR3 DNA reads as TGTGCCAGAAGCTTGGATCGGGGAGTTGGGGCCAACGTCCTGACTTTC.

The rearrangement links TRBV7-2 to TRBJ1-2; 9 bases map to TRBD1. Germline assignment: CDR1 SGHTA and CDR2 FQGNSA. Trimming removed 2 bases from V and 7 bases from J; junction bases left unmatched: 11. The CDR3 contains 16 residues. CDR3 loop: CASSLISGQGAGGYTF. The CDR3 DNA reads TGTGCCAGCAGCTTAATTTCGGGACAGGGCGCAGGTGGCTACACCTTC. Full variable domain (remainder filled in from reference TRBV7-2 and TRBJ1-2): GAGVSQSPSNKVTEKGKDVELRCDPISGHTALYWYRQSLGQGLEFLIYFQGNSAPDKSGLPSDRFSAERTGGSVSTLTIQRTQQEDSAVYLCASSLISGQGAGGYTFGSGTRLTVV.

This clone was observed a handful of times. The chain combines TRBV6-6 with TRBJ2-7; no clear D. Germline values: CDR1 MNHNY, CDR2 SVGAGI (reference sequence). This CDR3 has 12 amino acids. Trimming took 0 bases from V and 5 from J, leaving 5 bases between them. CDR3 coding DNA: TGTGCCAGCAGTTACTCCAGCAACGAGCAGTACTTC. Its translation: CASSYSSNEQYF.

At least ten counts were recorded for this clone. Other DNA sequences in the sample encode the same CDR3. The chain is built from TRBV10-1 and TRBJ2-2; D gene unclear. The CDR3 contains 12 residues. Germline lookup yields CDR1 WNHNN and CDR2 SYGVQD (reference sequence). V was trimmed by 3 bases and J by 2 bases, leaving 1 base between them. The CDR3 nucleotides are TGCGCCAGCAGTGAAAACACCGGGGAGCTGTTTTTT. It encodes CASSENTGELFF.

This clone has a single count. V is TRBV18 and J is TRBJ1-5, with D tentatively TRBD1 (5 bases). Looked up from germline, CDR1 is KGHSH and CDR2 is LQKENI. The germline V and J ends were trimmed by 2 bases and 0 bases, with 14 bases remaining between them. This CDR3 contains 17 residues. The CDR3 loop reads CASSPNQGSGSNQPQHF. As DNA, the CDR3 is TGTGCCAGCTCACCAAATCAGGGCAGCGGTAGCAATCAGCCCCAGCATTTT.

This clone was seen a single time. CDR3 residues: CASSSGQGNYEQYF. For the CDR3, the DNA is TGTGCCAGTAGTTCGGGACAGGGAAACTACGAGCAGTACTTC. The gene calls are TRBV19 and TRBJ2-7, with 9 bases lining up with TRBD1. Germline values: CDR1 LNHDA, CDR2 SQIVND (reference sequence). J was trimmed by 3 bases and V by 5 bases; bases with no gene match: 5. The CDR3 runs to 14 residues.

The chain combines TRBV5-6 with TRBJ1-6; D may be TRBD1 (5 bases). Germline V gene lookup returns CDR1 SGHDT and CDR2 YYEEEE. The CDR3 sequence is 14 residues long. Trimming took 0 bases from V and 9 from J, leaving 10 bases between them. The CDR3 nucleotides are TGTGCCAGCAGCTTGGATGGGGGAAGTTCACCCCTCCACTTT. It encodes CASSLDGGSSPLHF.

The chain is built from TRBV6-6 and TRBJ1-2, with a possible D match to TRBD1 (5 bases). The CDR3 has 14 amino acids. Looked up from germline, CDR1 is MNHNY and CDR2 is SVGAGI (reference sequence). The ends were cut back, 1 base at V and 7 bases at J, with 13 bases in the middle. The CDR3 DNA reads as TGTGCCAGCAGTTACTTGGCGACAGAAAGTGGCTACACCTTC. Translated, it gives CASSYLATESGYTF.

CDR3 residues: CASRESSLRTDTQYF. The CDR3 DNA sequence: TGTGCCAGTAGAGAGTCTAGCCTCCGAACAGATACGCAGTATTTT. The chain carries TRBV19 and TRBJ2-3, with D tentatively TRBD2 (5 bases). V lost 6 bases and J lost 3, with 16 bases in between. Per the germline V gene, CDR1 is LNHDA and CDR2 is SQIVND (reference sequence). CDR3 size: 15 residues.

The chain links TRBV9 to TRBJ2-5; D unresolved. The CDR3 is 15 residues long. Germline lookup yields CDR1 SGDLS and CDR2 YYNGEE. Trimming cost V 0 bases and J 2 bases, with 11 bases left between them. CDR3 DNA: TGTGCCAGCAGCGTAGGAGGCAGCCTTCAAGAGACCCAGTACTTC. Encoded protein: CASSVGGSLQETQYF.

This clone was observed a single time. The V and J genes are TRBV4-3 and TRBJ2-7; tentatively, D is TRBD2 (6 bases). V was cut by 4 bases and J by 2 bases, with 15 bases left in between. CDR1 and CDR2 (germline): LGHNA, YSLEER. The CDR3 has 15 residues. CDR3 region: CASSRDGGEAYEQYF. CDR3 DNA: TGCGCCAGCAGCCGGGACGGGGGAGAGGCCTACGAGCAGTACTTC.

This rearrangement joins TRBV5-4 to TRBJ1-2; 7 bases fit TRBD1. The CDR3 has 13 residues. Germline-derived CDR1 and CDR2 are SGHNT and YYREEE (reference sequence). V lost 4 bases, J lost 1 base, and 1 base stayed unmatched. CDR3 loop: CASSQGGNYGYTF. CDR3 DNA: TGTGCCAGCAGCCAGGGGGGTAACTATGGCTACACCTTC.

The V gene is TRBV6-1, the J gene TRBJ1-6, with 9 bases that match TRBD1. Germline V gene sequence: CDR1 MNHNS, CDR2 SASEGT. The junction had 5 bases not matched to a gene; V was cut back by 2 bases and J by 0 bases. The CDR3 covers 18 residues. CDR3 nucleotides: TGTGCCAGCAGTGAAAGGGGACAGGGCAGCTCCTATAATTCACCCCTCCACTTT. Translating gives CASSERGQGSSYNSPLHF.

This clone was seen just once. The V gene is TRBV4-3, the J gene TRBJ1-5; 11 bases fit TRBD1. The V segment lost 10 bases and the J segment 7 bases; nucleotides outside the gene matches: 9. This CDR3 contains 14 residues. From germline, CDR1 is LGHNA and CDR2 YSLEER. The CDR3 region is CANWTGGFYQPQHF. Written as DNA, the CDR3 is TGCGCCAACTGGACAGGGGGCTTCTACCAGCCCCAGCATTTT.